This TCR beta chain was sequenced for a study of graft-versus-host responses after intestinal transplantation. Produced via immunoSEQ multiplex PCR; TCRdb's table is partial and in-frame only. Here the sample spans about 80,000 clones, approximately 90% being singletons. Germline CDR1 reads GTSNPN; CDR2 reads SVGIG (reference sequence). The CDR3 extends over 17 amino acids. V shed 8 bases, J shed 7 bases, and the junction held 20 bases outside the gene matches. This clonotype was sampled from a human patient who received an intestinal transplant, so some T cells may come from the graft donor. The source was PBMCs, collected 98 days after intestinal transplantation. The V gene is TRBV30, the J gene TRBJ2-1; TRBD1 aligns across 10 bases. Here the CDR3 reads CARCPGQGKYCKNEQFF. Here the CDR3 DNA reads TGTGCCCGGTGTCCGGGACAGGGGAAATATTGCAAGAATGAGCAGTTCTTC. Together with reference TRBV30 and TRBJ2-1, the CDR3 gives the full variable domain: SQTIHQWPATLVQPVGSPLSLECTVEGTSNPNLYWYRQAAGRGLQLLFYSVGIGQISSEVPQNLSASRPQDRQFILSSKKLLLSDSGFYLCARCPGQGKYCKNEQFFGPGTRLTVL.